These 17 T cell receptor beta chains were all obtained from the same sample, sequenced in a study of T cell repertoires in cytomegalovirus infection. TCRdb reanalysed the reads using MiXCR and keeps one entry per CDR3 protein. The data contain about 190,000 distinct CDR3 sequences, roughly 27% of them seen just once; the ten biggest clones take up approximately 30%. Sequencing was performed on PBMCs. The receptors were sampled from a human donor in good health (CMV status not recorded). Some clones in this sample may be carry-over from other donors' samples.

The J gene is TRBJ2-1, the V gene TRBV6-5; 10 bases align to TRBD2. After removal of 0 bases from V and 4 bases from J, the junction contained 6 bases not matched to a gene. Germline V gene sequence: CDR1 MNHEY, CDR2 SVGAGI. The CDR3 totals 17 residues. CDR3: CASSYSTLAGEYNEQFF. The CDR3 bases are TGTGCCAGCAGTTACTCGACCCTAGCGGGGGAGTACAATGAGCAGTTCTTC.

This sequence joins TRBV2 and TRBJ2-6; no reliable D call. Trimming removed 5 bases at V and 0 bases at J, with 11 bases between. The CDR3 is made up of 16 amino acids. The germline V gene has CDR1 SNHLY and CDR2 FYNNEI. The CDR3, as DNA: TGTGCCAGCAGTTCCCATCGGACCTCTGGGGCCAACGTCCTGACTTTC. As protein: CASSSHRTSGANVLTF.

The chain joins TRBV6-1 to TRBJ1-2; D gene ambiguous. Between the trimmed V and J ends, which lost 5 bases and 2 bases, there was a span of 9 bases. The CDR3 runs 13 residues. CDR1 is MNHNS, CDR2 SASEGT, per germline. Written as DNA, the CDR3 is TGTGCCAGCAGTCGGGAAAGGAACTATGGCTACACCTTC. Protein: CASSRERNYGYTF.

This chain links TRBV6-2 or TRBV6-3 with TRBJ1-2; possibly TRBD1 for D (5 bases). The CDR3 totals 15 residues. The germline V gene encodes CDR1 MNHEY and CDR2 SVGEGT. Trimming stripped 8 bases from V and 2 bases from J, with 18 bases between. This CDR3 is CASEAGSHSNYGYTF. CDR3 DNA: TGTGCCAGCGAGGCAGGGTCTCATTCGAACTATGGCTACACCTTC.

The chain employs TRBV24-1 and TRBJ2-1; perhaps TRBD2 as D (6 bases). V gave up 3 bases and J gave up 7 bases, with 12 bases separating them. Germline assignment: CDR1 KGHDR and CDR2 SFDVKD. The CDR3 extends over 14 amino acids. Written as DNA, the CDR3 is TGTGCCACCAGTGATCGACTAGGCGGAAATGAGCAGTTCTTC. This codes for CATSDRLGGNEQFF.

The table lists this clonotype with a count of one. The chain is built from TRBV15 and TRBJ2-7, with TRBD1 matching over 9 bases. The J segment lost 2 bases and the V segment lost 4 bases, leaving 3 bases of the junction unmatched. In germline, CDR1 is LNHNV, CDR2 YYDKDF (reference sequence). The CDR3 has 14 amino acids. CDR3 region: CATSNDRGAYEQYF. DNA of the CDR3: TGTGCCACCAGCAACGACAGGGGGGCCTACGAGCAGTACTTC. The full variable domain, completed using reference TRBV15 and TRBJ2-7, is DAMVIQNPRYQVTQFGKPVTLSCSQTLNHNVMYWYQQKSSQAPKLLFHYYDKDFNNEADTPDNFQSRRPNTSFCFLDIRSPGLGDTAMYLCATSNDRGAYEQYFGPGTRLTVT.

The V call is TRBV2, the J call TRBJ2-5; a possible D gene is TRBD1 (7 bases). The germline V gene encodes CDR1 SNHLY and CDR2 FYNNEI. Deletions cut 0 bases from V and 5 bases from J, with 16 bases between. The CDR3 totals 16 residues. The CDR3 nucleotides read TGTGCCAGCAGTGAAGCGCTGGAGGGGGCTGGGGAGACCCAGTACTTC. This gives the protein CASSEALEGAGETQYF.

This clonotype was counted a few times. The rearrangement links TRBV11-2 to TRBJ2-2, with 16 bases fitting TRBD2. CDR1 is SGHAT, CDR2 FQNNGV, per germline. Unmatched junction bases numbered 13, after V lost 5 bases and J lost 7 bases. The CDR3 extends over 19 amino acids. The CDR3 DNA sequence: TGTGCCAGCAGCCCTCGAGGGGGACTAGCGGGGGGGCACAACGGGGAGCTGTTTTTT. This codes for CASSPRGGLAGGHNGELFF.

The table lists this clonotype with a count of one. V is TRBV5-6 and J is TRBJ2-3; D unresolved. This CDR3 has 15 residues. Germline loops: CDR1 SGHDT, CDR2 YYEEEE. V lost 3 bases, J lost 2 bases, and 13 bases lay in between. The CDR3 protein is CASSYLSEPTDTQYF. CDR3 DNA sequence: TGTGCCAGCAGCTATCTCAGCGAGCCCACAGATACGCAGTATTTT.

The table lists this clonotype with a few counts. The rearrangement links TRBV6-5 to TRBJ1-1; no firm D call. This CDR3 has 15 amino acids. V was shortened by 5 bases and J by 0 bases, with 13 bases between the two germline ends. Germline CDR1 and CDR2: MNHEY and SVGAGI. The CDR3 spells CASSELRGMNTEAFF. The CDR3 nucleotides are TGTGCCAGCAGTGAATTGCGGGGAATGAACACTGAAGCTTTCTTT.

This clonotype showed up just a few times. The CDR3 sequence is CASSAIGGPGSTDTQYF. The CDR3 region has the DNA TGTGCCAGCAGCGCTATAGGGGGCCCAGGTAGCACAGATACGCAGTATTTT. The chain recombines TRBV7-9 with TRBJ2-3; TRBD1 agrees at 7 bases. The CDR3 length is 17 residues. V was clipped by 5 bases and J by 0 bases; unmatched bases: 11. Germline assignment: CDR1 SEHNR and CDR2 FQNEAQ (reference sequence).

With respect to this clonotype: Sequence at one end of the junction differs from germline and may be a read error. The chain couples TRBV14 to TRBJ2-3, with D unclear. The germline V gene encodes CDR1 SGHDN and CDR2 FVKESK. CDR3 size: 15 residues. The CDR3 bases are TGTGCCAGCAGCCATTTGAGCCTTTCCACAGATACACAGTATTTT. It codes for CASSHLSLSTDTQYF.

This chain connects TRBV29-1 to TRBJ1-1; D remains unclear. V dropped 1 base and J dropped 8 bases, with 8 bases sitting between them. Germline CDR1 reads SQVTM; CDR2 reads ANQGSEA. The CDR3 totals 11 residues. CDR3 sequence: CSVEVAEEAFF. The CDR3 DNA sequence: TGCAGCGTTGAAGTGGCGGAGGAAGCTTTCTTT.

This clonotype occurred many times. The J gene is TRBJ2-5, the V gene TRBV11-2, with D perhaps TRBD1 or TRBD2 (5 bases each). The V gene lost 5 bases and the J gene lost 5 bases, with 12 bases spanning the gap. Germline V gives CDR1 SGHAT, CDR2 FQNNGV. The CDR3 length is 13 residues. In DNA, the CDR3 is TGTGCCAGCAGCCTGAGGGGATCCGAGACCCAGTACTTC. This encodes CASSLRGSETQYF.

This clonotype was observed a few times. For the CDR3, the DNA is TGTGCCAGCAGCTTAGGGGCCGACCAAGGCGAGCAGTACTTC. Translated: CASSLGADQGEQYF. The chain joins TRBV7-2 to TRBJ2-7, with no clear D. Germline loops: CDR1 SGHTA, CDR2 FQGNSA. This CDR3 has 14 amino acids. V lost 1 base, J lost 6 bases, and 13 bases lay in between.

The chain links TRBV29-1 to TRBJ2-2; 8 bases are a match to TRBD1. Trimming took 5 bases from V and 1 from J; bases not matched to a gene: 6. This CDR3 comprises 15 residues. Germline values: CDR1 SQVTM, CDR2 ANQGSEA. CDR3 in amino acids: CSVHGQGQNTGELFF. The CDR3 bases are TGCAGCGTTCACGGACAGGGCCAGAACACCGGGGAGCTGTTTTTT.

The chain couples TRBV29-1 to TRBJ2-5; TRBD2 agrees at 7 bases. J gave up 5 bases and V 0 bases, and 6 bases lay outside the gene matches. This CDR3 is 14 amino acids long. CDR1 SQVTM and CDR2 ANQGSEA come from the germline V gene. DNA of the CDR3: TGCAGCGTTGAAGAGGGAGGGGCCGGGGAGACCCAGTACTTC. Its protein product is CSVEEGGAGETQYF.